This T cell receptor beta chain was documented in a study of a mutant IDH1 vaccine in newly diagnosed glioma. Across the whole study: Treated patients were about 60% male, around 38% female, mean age around 40 years. Former treatment meant radiotherapy, temozolomide, or both; the majority had gotten both.

The sample's time point: baseline, week 1 (first vaccination visit). Treatment indicated: pre-vaccination baseline after standard-of-care therapy. Assay: immunoSEQ multiplex PCR; the TCRdb copy retains only in-frame clones and omits some. The data hold around 99,000 clones, with 80% observed a single time. The CDR3 totals 17 residues. Trimming removed 0 bases from V and 0 bases from J, with 12 bases in between. The germline V gene encodes CDR1 MNHEY and CDR2 SMNVEV (reference sequence). This receptor was obtained from a man aged 35-49 years with glioma. Sequences were derived from PBMCs, sampled from a glioma patient treated with radiotherapy, temozolomide or both. This chain connects TRBV27 to TRBJ1-3; no reliable D call. Here the CDR3 DNA reads TGTGCCAGCAGTTTATCAGGAACGCTGAGCTCTGGAAACACCATATATTTT. This sequence encodes CASSLSGTLSSGNTIYF.